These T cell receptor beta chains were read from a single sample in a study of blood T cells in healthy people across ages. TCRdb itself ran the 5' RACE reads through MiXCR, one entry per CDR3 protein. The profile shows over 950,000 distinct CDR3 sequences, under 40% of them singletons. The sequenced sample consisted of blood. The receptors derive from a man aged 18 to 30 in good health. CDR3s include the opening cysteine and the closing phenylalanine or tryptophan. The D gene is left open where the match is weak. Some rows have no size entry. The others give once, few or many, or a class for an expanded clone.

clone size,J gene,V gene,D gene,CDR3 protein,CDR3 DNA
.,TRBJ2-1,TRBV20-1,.,CSARVGDITRANEQFF,TGCAGTGCTAGGGTCGGGGACATCACCCGCGCCAATGAGCAGTTCTTC
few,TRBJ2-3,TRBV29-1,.,CSAVRGAGTDTQYF,TGCAGCGCCGTACGGGGGGCCGGAACAGATACGCAGTATTTT
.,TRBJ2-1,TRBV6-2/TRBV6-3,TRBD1,CASSLTRQGGVYNEQFF,TGTGCCAGCAGTTTAACGAGACAGGGGGGGGTCTACAATGAGCAGTTCTTC
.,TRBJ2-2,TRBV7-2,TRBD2,CASSILAALTAGELFF,TGTGCCAGCAGTATACTAGCGGCGCTAACGGCCGGGGAGCTGTTTTTT
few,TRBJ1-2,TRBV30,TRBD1,CAWVRGQGESYGYTF,TGTGCCTGGGTCCGTGGACAGGGAGAGTCCTATGGCTACACCTTC
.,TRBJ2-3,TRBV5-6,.,CASSLFDRSYTDMQYF,TGTGCCAGCAGCTTGTTTGACAGGAGTTACACAGATATGCAGTATTTT
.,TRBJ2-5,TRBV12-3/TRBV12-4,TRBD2,CASNGLAGSETQYF,TGTGCCAGCAACGGACTAGCGGGGTCCGAGACCCAGTACTTC
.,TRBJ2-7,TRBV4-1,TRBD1,CASSQAWDSETYEQYF,TGCGCCAGCAGCCAAGCCTGGGACAGTGAAACCTACGAGCAGTACTTC
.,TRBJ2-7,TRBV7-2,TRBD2,CASRSGRTGGFDEQYF,TGTGCCAGCAGATCCGGACGAACGGGAGGCTTCGACGAGCAGTACTTC
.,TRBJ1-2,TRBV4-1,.,CASSQAQVWGNGYTF,TGCGCCAGCAGCCAAGCCCAAGTTTGGGGAAATGGCTACACCTTC
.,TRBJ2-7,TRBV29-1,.,CSVREGGSYGQYF,TGCAGCGTTAGAGAGGGGGGGTCCTACGGGCAGTACTTC
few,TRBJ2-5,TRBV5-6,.,CASGLQGTQETQYF,TGTGCCAGCGGTCTACAGGGAACGCAAGAGACCCAGTACTTC
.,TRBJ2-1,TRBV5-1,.,CASSSTQGSSSYNEQFF,TGCGCCAGCAGCTCCACACAGGGTTCGAGCTCCTACAATGAGCAGTTCTTC
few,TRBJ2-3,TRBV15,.,CATSRDKVEGDTQYF,TGTGCCACCAGCAGAGATAAGGTAGAAGGAGATACGCAGTATTTT
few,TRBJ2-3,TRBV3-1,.,CASSPRPGTPTDTQYF,TGTGCCAGCAGCCCGCGTCCCGGGACACCCACAGATACGCAGTATTTT
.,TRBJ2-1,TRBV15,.,CATSSHGIDNEQFF,TGTGCCACCAGCAGCCATGGGATAGACAATGAGCAGTTCTTC
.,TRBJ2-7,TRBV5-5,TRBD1,CASSRPNPGQTYNEQYF,TGTGCCAGCAGCCGCCCGAACCCGGGACAGACCTACAATGAGCAGTACTTC
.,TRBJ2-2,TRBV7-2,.,CASSPAMNTGELFF,TGTGCCAGCAGCCCAGCGATGAACACCGGGGAGCTGTTTTTT
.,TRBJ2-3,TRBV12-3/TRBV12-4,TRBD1,CASSWRQGDTQYF,TGTGCCAGCAGTTGGCGACAGGGAGATACGCAGTATTTT
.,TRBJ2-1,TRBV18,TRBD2,CASSPQSGGFARQFF,TGTGCCAGCTCACCACAAAGCGGGGGGTTTGCCCGGCAGTTCTTC
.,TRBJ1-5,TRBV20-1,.,CSAPLGVGQPQHF,TGCAGTGCCCCTTTGGGGGTCGGTCAGCCCCAGCATTTT
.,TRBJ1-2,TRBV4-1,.,CASSQEWGRVACGYTF,TGCGCCAGCAGCCAAGAATGGGGCAGGGTTGCCTGTGGCTACACCTTC
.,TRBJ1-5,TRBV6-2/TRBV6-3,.,CASSYVQGHQPQHF,TGTGCCAGCAGTTACGTACAGGGACATCAGCCCCAGCATTTT
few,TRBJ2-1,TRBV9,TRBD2,CASSLTSGGSTRKQFF,TGTGCCAGCAGCTTAACTAGCGGGGGCTCTACAAGGAAGCAGTTCTTC
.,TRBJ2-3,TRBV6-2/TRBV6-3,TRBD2,CASSYNSAGGPDTQYF,TGTGCCAGCAGTTATAATTCGGCGGGGGGTCCAGATACGCAGTATTTT
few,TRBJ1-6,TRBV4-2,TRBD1,CASSQTGTENSPLHF,TGTGCCAGCAGCCAGACCGGGACAGAGAATTCACCCCTCCACTTT
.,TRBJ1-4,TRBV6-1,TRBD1,CASRGTGFNEKLFF,TGTGCCAGCAGGGGGACAGGTTTTAATGAAAAACTGTTTTTT
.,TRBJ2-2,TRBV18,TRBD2,CASSPLSSGGVSGELFF,TGTGCCAGCTCACCACTATCAAGCGGGGGTGTTTCCGGGGAGCTGTTTTTT
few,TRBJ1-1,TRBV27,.,CASSFGYTANTEAFF,TGTGCCAGCAGTTTCGGATATACGGCGAACACTGAAGCTTTCTTT
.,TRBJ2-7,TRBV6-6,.,CASSYQGGINEQYF,TGTGCCAGCAGTTACCAGGGGGGCATTAATGAGCAGTACTTC
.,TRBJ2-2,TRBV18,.,CASSPGATTGELFF,TGTGCCAGCTCACCAGGCGCTACTACCGGGGAGCTGTTTTTT
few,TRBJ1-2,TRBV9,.,CASSAGQINYGYTF,TGTGCCAGCAGCGCCGGACAGATTAACTATGGCTACACCTTC
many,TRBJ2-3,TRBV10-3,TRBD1,CAISGQASTDTQYF,TGTGCCATCAGCGGACAGGCCAGCACAGATACGCAGTATTTT
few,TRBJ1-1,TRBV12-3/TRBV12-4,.,CASSFLDTEAFF,TGTGCCAGCAGTTTTCTAGACACTGAAGCTTTCTTT
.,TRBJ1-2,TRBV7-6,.,CASSLSGGVNYGYTF,TGTGCCAGCAGCTTAAGCGGGGGCGTAAACTATGGCTACACCTTC
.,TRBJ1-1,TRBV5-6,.,CASSRGMGVNTEAFF,TGTGCCAGCAGCCGGGGGATGGGTGTGAACACTGAAGCTTTCTTT
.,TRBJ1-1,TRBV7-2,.,CASSLLRHTEAFF,TGTGCCAGCAGCTTACTCCGACACACTGAAGCTTTCTTT
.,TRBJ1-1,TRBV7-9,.,CASSSVGGGTNTEAFF,TGTGCCAGCAGCTCCGTTGGGGGCGGCACAAACACTGAAGCTTTCTTT
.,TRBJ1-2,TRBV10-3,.,CAISGVRGNGYTF,TGTGCCATCAGCGGTGTAAGGGGTAACGGCTACACCTTC
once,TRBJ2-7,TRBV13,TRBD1,CASRLQTGVPSYEQYF,TGTGCCAGCAGATTACAGACAGGGGTCCCCTCCTACGAGCAGTACTTC
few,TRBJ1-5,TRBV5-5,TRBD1,CASSLVPGTGFQPQHF,TGTGCCAGCAGCTTAGTTCCCGGGACAGGGTTTCAGCCCCAGCATTTT
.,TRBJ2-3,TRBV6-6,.,CASSRLGTPTTNEKLYF,TGTGCCAGCAGCCGACTAGGGACACCTACAACTAATGAAAAACTGTATTTT
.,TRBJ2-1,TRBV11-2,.,CASSVGGRANEQFF,TGTGCCAGCAGCGTAGGGGGGAGGGCCAATGAGCAGTTCTTC
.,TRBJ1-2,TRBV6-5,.,CASSYSGQTHNYGYTF,TGTGCCAGCAGTTACTCTGGACAGACCCATAACTATGGCTACACCTTC
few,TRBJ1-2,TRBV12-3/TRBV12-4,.,CASSFPDRSNYGYTF,TGTGCCAGCAGTTTCCCCGACAGGTCAAACTATGGCTACACCTTC
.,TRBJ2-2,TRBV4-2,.,CASSQEREQTTGELFF,TGTGCCAGCAGCCAAGAAAGAGAACAAACCACCGGGGAGCTGTTTTTT
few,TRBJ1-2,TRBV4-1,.,CASSQVSRSYGYTF,TGCGCCAGCAGCCAAGTTTCCCGATCCTATGGCTACACCTTC
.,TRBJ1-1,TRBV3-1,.,CASSQDPGIVTEAFF,TGTGCCAGCAGCCAAGATCCAGGGATTGTCACTGAAGCTTTCTTT
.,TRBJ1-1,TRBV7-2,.,CASSSGGIEAFF,TGTGCCAGCAGCTCGGGTGGAATTGAAGCTTTCTTT
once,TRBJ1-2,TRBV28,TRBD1,CVSRETGAYGYTF,TGTGTCAGCAGAGAGACAGGGGCCTATGGCTACACCTTC
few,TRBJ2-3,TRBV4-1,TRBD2,CASSRSLAGGTDTQYF,TGCGCCAGCAGCCGTTCCTTAGCGGGGGGCACAGATACGCAGTATTTT
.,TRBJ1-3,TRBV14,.,CASSKGLNSGNTIYF,TGTGCCAGCAGCAAAGGACTGAACTCTGGAAACACCATATATTTT
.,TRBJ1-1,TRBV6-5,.,CASSYNGGKNTEAFF,TGTGCCAGCAGTTACAACGGGGGTAAGAACACTGAAGCTTTCTTT
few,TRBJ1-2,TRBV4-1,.,CASSQSQPLNYGYTF,TGCGCCAGCAGCCAAAGCCAACCCTTAAACTATGGCTACACCTTC
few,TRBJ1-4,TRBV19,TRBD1,CASRTPGQGDEKLFF,TGTGCCAGTAGGACCCCGGGACAGGGTGACGAAAAACTGTTTTTT
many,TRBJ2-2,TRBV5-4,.,CASSLGLGAPGELFF,TGTGCCAGCAGCTTGGGTCTAGGAGCCCCCGGGGAGCTGTTTTTT
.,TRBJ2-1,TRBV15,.,CATSRDRRTDNEQFF,TGTGCCACCAGCAGAGATCGACGGACAGACAATGAGCAGTTCTTC
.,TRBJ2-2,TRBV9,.,CASSVGGADTGEMFF,TGTGCCAGCAGCGTAGGGGGGGCGGACACCGGGGAGATGTTTTTT
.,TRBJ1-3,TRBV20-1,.,CSAGDEGRLGNTIYF,TGCAGTGCTGGAGATGAGGGGCGATTAGGAAACACCATATATTTT